This record looks at one T cell receptor (beta chain) sequence and its context. The antigen is not known. The data derive from a study of cytomegalovirus exposure and HLA in healthy donors. PCR amplification relied on 60 Vbeta primers (plus 13 Jbeta primers). Per the original data handling: A later analysis counted approximately 80 million unique TCR beta chains, some 12 million shared. The repertoire was sequenced with immunoSEQ multiplex PCR; TCRdb's copy has only in-frame clones and lacks some. V and J calls and clone size come straight from that table; D and trimming were deduced from the DNA. Of roughly 150,000 clones listed, around 9.6% are singletons. Study-level points and caveats: TCR beta sequences reportedly predicted the HLA-A and HLA-B alleles of most subjects accurately. For most TCR beta V segments, an earlier analysis put the productive rate at about 90% or about 30% of the time. Among donors in an Asian-associated ancestry cluster, a later analysis reportedly found fewer N-insertions than the roughly 610-donor mean.

The V gene end was trimmed by 3 bases and the J gene end by 3 bases; junction bases not matched to a gene: 2. In germline, CDR1 is LNHNV, CDR2 YYDKDF (reference sequence). This CDR3 contains 13 residues. Specimen: PBMCs. The receptor comes from a male donor in good health and CMV-seronegative. The chain joins TRBV15 to TRBJ2-7; TRBD1 aligns across 7 bases. CDR3 coding DNA: TGTGCCACCAGCAGGGGGACAGACTACGAGCAGTACTTC. Translated, it gives CATSRGTDYEQYF.